Below, 23 T cell receptor beta chains from the same sample are listed, as sequenced in a study of blood T cell repertoires in COVID-19. Libraries were prepared by immunoSEQ multiplex PCR; TCRdb keeps only in-frame clonotypes and omits some of them. The sample consists of around 260,000 clones, roughly 90% of them appearing once. Sequencing was carried out using peripheral blood. The receptors were sampled from a human donor in a cohort sampled during active COVID-19.

The gene calls are TRBV21-1 and TRBJ1-5; the DNA was not used to check the table's D call, TRBD1. TRBV21-1 is assigned pseudogene status. The CDR3 totals 15 residues. The CDR3 loop is CASSKRGQLNQPQHF. The DNA of the CDR3 is TGTGCCAGCAGCAAACGGGGACAGTTAAATCAGCCCCAGCATTTT.

The rearrangement uses TRBV7-8 and TRBJ1-4; D unclear. Germline V lookup: CDR1 SGHVS, CDR2 FQNEAQ. V lost 5 bases and J lost 3, with 19 bases in between. The CDR3 is 17 residues long. The CDR3 nucleotides are TGTGCCAGCAGCCCGCTCACGTCTATGACTGCTAATGAAAAACTGTTTTTT. It yields the protein CASSPLTSMTANEKLFF.

A single count supports this clone. The chain employs TRBV5-4 and TRBJ1-1, with 12 bases that match TRBD1. Germline CDR1 SGHNT, CDR2 YYREEE (reference sequence). CDR3 size: 15 residues. J lost 6 bases, V lost 3 bases, and 6 bases had no gene match. The CDR3 reads CASSSTGTGGPEAFF. CDR3 DNA: TGTGCCAGCAGCTCCACCGGGACAGGGGGCCCTGAAGCTTTCTTT. The whole variable domain, filled in from reference TRBV5-4 and TRBJ1-1, reads ETGVTQSPTHLIKTRGQQVTLRCSSQSGHNTVSWYQQALGQGPQFIFQYYREEENGRGNFPPRFSGLQFPNYSSELNVNALELDDSALYLCASSSTGTGGPEAFFGQGTRLTVV.

The table lists this clone with a few counts. The chain links TRBV5-6 to TRBJ1-1, with 7 bases aligning to TRBD1. Germline CDR1 and CDR2: SGHDT and YYEEEE. The CDR3 totals 13 residues. J lost 1 base, V lost 5 bases, and 2 bases had no gene match. The chain's CDR3 is CASRGTANTEAFF. The CDR3, as DNA: TGTGCCAGCAGGGGGACAGCGAACACTGAAGCTTTCTTT.

V and J are TRBV6-2 or TRBV6-3 and TRBJ1-1; D is possibly TRBD1 (6 bases). V lost 5 bases, J lost 3 bases, and 19 bases lay in between. Germline assignment: CDR1 MNHEY and CDR2 SVGEGT. The CDR3 consists of 16 residues. The CDR3 nucleotides read TGTGCCAGCAGTACGCTCCTTACAGGGATAGACACTGAAGCTTTCTTT. It encodes CASSTLLTGIDTEAFF.

This chain links TRBV10-3 with TRBJ1-2, with 11 bases aligning to TRBD1. CDR3 length: 14 amino acids. Germline V gives CDR1 ENHRY, CDR2 SYGVKD. The trim removed 4 bases at V and 4 bases at J, leaving 2 bases unmatched. CDR3 residues: CAISVGQGGYGYTF. CDR3 DNA sequence: TGTGCCATCAGTGTGGGACAGGGGGGCTATGGCTACACCTTC.

V is TRBV5-6 and J is TRBJ2-7; perhaps TRBD2 as D (6 bases). Germline V CDR1 and CDR2: SGHDT, YYEEEE. Trimming took off 3 bases at V and 3 bases at J, with 19 bases between the two ends. The CDR3 sequence is 16 residues long. This CDR3 is CASSSEGSELLYEQYF. In nucleotides, the CDR3 is TGTGCCAGCAGCTCGGAGGGGTCGGAACTACTCTACGAGCAGTACTTC.

This clone has only a few counts. The gene calls are TRBV9 and TRBJ2-1, with 10 positions matching TRBD2. Germline CDR1 and CDR2: SGDLS and YYNGEE. V gave up 4 bases and J gave up 7 bases; unmatched junction bases: 5. The CDR3 is 14 residues long. The CDR3 DNA reads as TGTGCCAGCAGCTACCTAGCGGGAGATAATGAGCAGTTCTTC. This encodes CASSYLAGDNEQFF.

The V and J genes are TRBV2 and TRBJ2-3, with D tentatively TRBD1 (6 bases). Trimming took 3 bases from V and 2 from J, leaving 15 bases between them. CDR3 size: 16 residues. Per germline, CDR1 SNHLY and CDR2 FYNNEI. DNA of the CDR3: TGTGCCAGCAGTGACCCAGGGGATGGGCTCACAGATACGCAGTATTTT. It codes for CASSDPGDGLTDTQYF.

The chain has TRBV18 and TRBJ2-1, with 7 nucleotides matching TRBD1. The CDR3 runs 15 residues. Germline V gene sequence: CDR1 KGHSH, CDR2 LQKENI. J was trimmed by 6 bases and V by 2 bases; bases with no gene match: 7. DNA of the CDR3: TGTGCCAGCTCACCATACAGGGGTGACGGCAATGAGCAGTTCTTC. This gives the protein CASSPYRGDGNEQFF.

This clone was counted a single time. The chain uses TRBV28 and TRBJ2-7, with a weak D call TRBD2 (5 bases). CDR1 and CDR2 (germline): MDHEN, SYDVKM. V lost 2 bases and J 0 bases, leaving 14 bases between the germline ends. The CDR3 sequence is 16 residues long. CDR3 residues: CASSLEMGSFSYEQYF. The CDR3 DNA follows: TGTGCCAGCAGTTTAGAAATGGGGAGTTTCTCCTACGAGCAGTACTTC.

The chain links TRBV4-1 to TRBJ2-7; D is possibly TRBD1 (5 bases). The CDR3 has 14 residues. Trimming pared 0 bases from V and 1 base from J, leaving 7 bases between. Germline CDR1 is MGHRA and CDR2 is YSYEKL. Here the CDR3 reads CASSQEAGSYEQYF. The CDR3 nucleotides read TGCGCCAGCAGCCAAGAGGCAGGGTCCTACGAGCAGTACTTC.

The chain couples TRBV7-6 to TRBJ2-3, with a weak D call TRBD2 (6 bases). V lost 5 bases and J lost 0, with 18 bases in between. Germline V lookup: CDR1 SGHVS, CDR2 FNYEAQ. The CDR3 totals 17 residues. CDR3 sequence reads: CASSPAPGAASTDTQYF. For the CDR3, the DNA is TGTGCCAGCAGCCCAGCTCCGGGAGCCGCCAGCACAGATACGCAGTATTTT.

The V gene is TRBV5-1, the J gene TRBJ2-6; 11 bases are shared with TRBD1. The germline gives CDR1 SGHRS, CDR2 YFSETQ. CDR3 length equals 17 residues. V lost 2 bases to trimming and J lost 5 bases; unmatched junction nucleotides: 6. CDR3 protein: CASSFGQGAKRANVLTF. CDR3 nucleotides: TGCGCCAGCAGCTTCGGACAGGGGGCGAAAAGGGCCAACGTCCTGACTTTC.

This rearrangement joins TRBV4-1 to TRBJ1-2, with a weak D call TRBD1 (6 bases). Trimming left V 2 bases short and J 5 bases short, with 15 bases between. The CDR3 runs to 15 residues. Germline V gene lookup returns CDR1 MGHRA and CDR2 YSYEKL. The CDR3 here is CASSQKGEGGYGYTF. The CDR3 DNA reads TGCGCCAGCAGCCAAAAGGGGGAGGGAGGGTATGGCTACACCTTC.

This clone was seen only a few times. CDR3 amino acids: CASNTQGAAYEQYF. The CDR3 region has the DNA TGTGCCAGCAACACGCAGGGGGCTGCCTACGAGCAGTACTTC. The chain links TRBV11-2 to TRBJ2-7, with 8 bases identical to TRBD1. Germline loops: CDR1 SGHAT, CDR2 FQNNGV. The V and J ends lost 7 bases and 2 bases, in that order; junction bases with no gene match: 7. The length of the CDR3 is 14 residues.

This clone showed up just once. V gene TRBV19 combines with J gene TRBJ1-1; no firm D call. Trimming cost V 5 bases and J 5 bases, with 15 bases left between them. The V gene's germline CDR1 is LNHDA and CDR2 SQIVND (reference sequence). The CDR3 extends over 14 amino acids. The CDR3 here is CASSLRKGETEAFF. Here the CDR3 DNA reads TGTGCCAGTAGTCTTCGGAAGGGAGAAACTGAAGCTTTCTTT.

The chain combines TRBV28 with TRBJ2-7; D unclear. Deletions cut 5 bases from V and 3 bases from J, with 14 bases between. The CDR3 runs to 14 residues. Germline CDR1 and CDR2: MDHEN and SYDVKM. The CDR3 DNA reads as TGTGCCAGCAGTCACCGGGTCTTACTCTACGAGCAGTACTTC. Translating gives CASSHRVLLYEQYF.

Only one count was recorded for this clone. This sequence joins TRBV24-1 and TRBJ2-2; 7 bases are a match to TRBD1. Germline trimming cut 4 bases from V and 0 bases from J; bases unmatched to any gene: 4. Germline loops: CDR1 KGHDR, CDR2 SFDVKD. This CDR3 spans 16 amino acids. The CDR3 sequence is CATSDPGTANTGELFF. CDR3 nucleotides: TGTGCCACCAGTGACCCAGGGACAGCGAACACCGGGGAGCTGTTTTTT.

This chain connects TRBV25-1 to TRBJ2-7; D gene ambiguous. Germline-derived CDR1 and CDR2 are MGHDK and SYGVNS. The CDR3 is 13 amino acids. V lost 10 bases and J 2 bases, leaving 15 bases between the germline ends. As DNA, the CDR3 is TGTGCCACCGAAAAAGGCGGAGCCTACGAGCAGTACTTC. Amino acid sequence: CATEKGGAYEQYF.

With regard to this clone: The junction departs from germline at one end; a sequencing error may be responsible. The chain uses TRBV7-9 and TRBJ1-6; weak D call: TRBD1 (6 bases). This CDR3 has 14 residues. Germline-derived CDR1 and CDR2 are SEHNR and FQNEAQ (reference sequence). The CDR3: CASSLPGDKSPLHF. The CDR3 bases are TGTGCCAGCAGCTTACCAGGGGATAAGTCACCCCTCCACTTT.

J is TRBJ1-2 and V is TRBV28; possibly TRBD1 for D (5 bases). Germline CDR1 reads MDHEN; CDR2 reads SYDVKM. Trimming removed 1 base from V and 6 bases from J, with 15 bases in between. CDR3 length: 15 residues. The CDR3 bases are TGTGCCAGCAGTTTATCGGGCAGGGCGCCGGATGGCTACACCTTC. Amino acid sequence: CASSLSGRAPDGYTF.

The genes are TRBV2 and TRBJ2-7, with 7 bases aligning to TRBD1. CDR1 SNHLY and CDR2 FYNNEI come from the germline V gene. The CDR3 is made up of 14 amino acids. After removal of 6 bases from V and 1 base from J, the junction contained 6 bases not matched to a gene. The CDR3 loop is CASSLPGQSYEQYF. The DNA for the CDR3 is TGTGCCAGCAGCTTACCGGGACAGTCCTACGAGCAGTACTTC.